This TCR beta chain was recorded in a study of blood T cell repertoires in COVID-19. Study overall: Acute-phase and convalescent COVID-19 samples originated in the United States, Italy and Spain. The analysed material was cDNA or gDNA that came from T cells, B-cell-depleted T cells, or PBMCs.

Methods used by the authors: Nucleated cell counts were estimated from reference gene primer amplification. The table came from immunoSEQ multiplex PCR; TCRdb's copy has only in-frame clones and leaves some out. V and J calls and clone size are given by that table; D and trimming were obtained from the DNA. The data contain approximately 240,000 clones, approximately 83% of them seen just once; the ten biggest clones take up roughly 3%. CDR3 length: 16 amino acids. The junction had 4 bases not matched to a gene; V was cut back by 0 bases and J by 1 base. The V gene's germline CDR1 is SGHNT and CDR2 YYREEE (reference sequence).

The sequence was collected from a woman in her twenties or thirties who had recovered from COVID-19. This chain links TRBV5-4 with TRBJ2-3; TRBD2 matches at 8 bases. The sequenced sample was peripheral blood. The CDR3 spells CASSLAGGLGTDTQYF. Written as DNA, the CDR3 is TGTGCCAGCAGCTTGGCGGGGGGGCTAGGCACAGATACGCAGTATTTT.